Each of the 24 T cell receptor beta chains below was sequenced from the same sample in a study of T cells in Graves' hyperthyroidism and ophthalmopathy. RNA transcripts served as the template for amplifying TCR beta CDR3 regions. When the TCR CDR3 underwent first-round RT-PCR, the HTBI primer set was used. A single record per CDR3 protein comes from TCRdb applying MiXCR to the multiplex PCR reads. Altogether approximately 210,000 distinct CDR3 sequences are present, roughly 15% being singletons, with the ten largest covering 50%. Sequenced: blood. The receptor set was obtained from a man aged 50-60 years with Graves' hyperthyroidism.

Concerning this clonotype: A much larger clone differs from this one at a single base, so this may be a read error. The chain is built from TRBV3-1 and TRBJ2-7; no clear D gene. This CDR3 contains 13 residues. The germline gives CDR1 LGHDT, CDR2 YNNKEL (reference sequence). CDR3 nucleotide sequence: TGTGCCAGCAGCCAAGAGGCGGATGACGAGCAGCACTTC. Protein product: CASSQEADDEQHF.

The rearrangement links TRBV27 to TRBJ2-1; D possibly corresponds to TRBD1 (5 bases). V was pared by 4 bases and J by 10 bases, with 17 bases between. CDR3 length equals 14 residues. Germline CDR1 is MNHEY and CDR2 is SMNVEV (reference sequence). The CDR3 coding sequence is TGTGCCAGCAGTTACCTGGACAAGGGATGGGAGCAGTTCTTC. Encoded protein: CASSYLDKGWEQFF.

This clonotype was seen a handful of times. A much larger clone lies a single base off, so this may be a read error. DNA for the CDR3: TGTGCCAGCAGCCCGCCGGCGAGAGAGACCCAGTACTTC. Its protein is CASSPPARETQYF. V is TRBV6-1 and J is TRBJ2-5; no definite D call. There are 13 residues in the CDR3. The V gene lost 6 bases and the J gene lost 4 bases, with 12 bases spanning the gap. CDR1 is MNHNS and CDR2 is SASEGT in the germline V gene.

The chain carries TRBV12-3 or TRBV12-4 and TRBJ2-1; 12 nucleotides match TRBD2. With 5 bases clipped from V and 3 bases from J, the junction kept 11 bases outside the gene matches. This CDR3 is 18 amino acids long. CDR3 nucleotide sequence: TGTGCCAGCAGTGGCCGGACTAGCGGGATAAGAAACTACAATGAGCAGTTCTTC. This encodes CASSGRTSGIRNYNEQFF.

This clonotype was counted at least ten times. V gene TRBV3-1 combines with J gene TRBJ2-4, with unresolved D. Trimming removed 2 bases at V and 5 bases at J, with 7 bases between. The CDR3 runs to 13 residues. Per the germline V gene, CDR1 is LGHDT and CDR2 is YNNKEL (reference sequence). This chain's CDR3 is CASSQQSENIQYF. The CDR3 nucleotides read TGTGCCAGCAGCCAACAATCGGAAAACATTCAGTACTTC. The full variable domain, rest sourced from reference TRBV3-1 and TRBJ2-4, is DTAVSQTPKYLVTQMGNDKSIKCEQNLGHDTMYWYKQDSKKFLKIMFSYNNKELIINETVPNRFSPKSPDKAHLNLHINSLELGDSAVYFCASSQQSENIQYFGAGTRLSVL.

This clonotype showed up many times. In DNA, the CDR3 is TGTGCCCTAAGACAGGGGAATTACGAGCAGTACTTC. Amino acids: CALRQGNYEQYF. The rearrangement links TRBV30 to TRBJ2-7; 8 bases match TRBD1. Germline CDR1 GTSNPN, CDR2 SVGIG (reference sequence). The V and J ends lost 8 bases and 4 bases, in that order; junction bases with no gene match: 7. The CDR3 sequence is 12 residues long. The full variable domain, its missing parts supplied by reference TRBV30 and TRBJ2-7, is SQTIHQWPATLVQPVGSPLSLECTVEGTSNPNLYWYRQAAGRGLQLLFYSVGIGQISSEVPQNLSASRPQDRQFILSSKKLLLSDSGFYLCALRQGNYEQYFGPGTRLTVT.

This sequence joins TRBV5-1 and TRBJ1-2, with TRBD1 as a possible D gene (6 bases). The CDR3 has 14 amino acids. V was clipped by 5 bases and J by 2 bases, with 13 bases between them. In germline, CDR1 is SGHRS, CDR2 YFSETQ. CDR3 sequence reads: CASRSGDTNYGYTF. DNA of the CDR3: TGCGCCAGCAGGTCAGGGGACACCAACTATGGCTACACCTTC.

The V gene is TRBV20-1, the J gene TRBJ2-2; TRBD2 aligns across 11 bases. From germline, CDR1 is DFQATT and CDR2 SNEGSKA (reference sequence). This CDR3 is built from 14 residues. The CDR3 sequence is CSPLAGGGTGELFF. Written as DNA, the CDR3 is TGCAGCCCCCTAGCGGGAGGAGGGACCGGGGAGCTGTTTTTT.

V and J are TRBV19 and TRBJ1-1; perhaps TRBD1 as D (5 bases). Trimming left V 3 bases short and J 6 bases short, with 11 bases between. Germline lookup yields CDR1 LNHDA and CDR2 SQIVND (reference sequence). The CDR3 is 13 residues long. The CDR3 here is CASSIGTEAEAFF. The DNA of the CDR3 is TGTGCCAGTAGTATTGGGACGGAAGCTGAAGCTTTCTTT.

This clonotype appeared many times. CDR3 DNA: TGCAGTGCTGGTACGACAGGGTATAGCAATCAGCCCCAGCATTTT. The encoded protein is CSAGTTGYSNQPQHF. This rearrangement joins TRBV20-1 to TRBJ1-5; 7 positions match TRBD1. The CDR3 covers 15 residues. Germline V gene data show CDR1 as DFQATT and CDR2 as SNEGSKA (reference sequence). V shed 5 bases, J shed 0 bases, and the junction held 7 bases outside the gene matches.

The CDR3 nucleotides read TGCAGTGCAAAAGCGGGAGTTTACACCGGGGAGCTGTTTTTT. Encoded protein: CSAKAGVYTGELFF. The V and J genes are TRBV20-1 and TRBJ2-2, with 8 bases identical to TRBD2. V was pared by 6 bases and J by 3 bases, with 6 bases of the junction left unmatched. The CDR3 runs to 14 residues. Germline values: CDR1 DFQATT, CDR2 SNEGSKA (reference sequence).

This clonotype was seen only once. The V gene is TRBV28, the J gene TRBJ1-4; D not certain. The CDR3 runs to 12 residues. Between the trimmed V and J ends, which lost 10 bases and 4 bases, there was a span of 10 bases. Per the germline V gene, CDR1 is MDHEN and CDR2 is SYDVKM. The CDR3 DNA follows: TGTGCCATAGGGCGATTTAATGAAAAACTGTTTTTT. Amino acid sequence: CAIGRFNEKLFF.

As for this clonotype: A read error may produce the germline difference seen at one junction end. J is TRBJ2-5 and V is TRBV11-2; tentatively, D is TRBD1 or TRBD2 (5 bases each). The CDR3 length is 15 residues. From germline, CDR1 is SGHAT and CDR2 FQNNGV. CDR3 in amino acids: CASSQEGTGQETQYF. CDR3 coding DNA: TGCGCCAGCAGCCAAGAGGGGACGGGCCAAGAGACCCAGTACTTC.

The sample holds many counts of this clonotype. The chain combines TRBV7-2 with TRBJ2-5; 15 nucleotides align to TRBD2. This CDR3 comprises 17 residues. Germline V gene lookup returns CDR1 SGHTA and CDR2 FQGNSA. V lost 4 bases to trimming and J lost 4 bases; unmatched junction nucleotides: 7. This CDR3 reads CASSSGLAGGVRETQYF. DNA of the CDR3: TGTGCCAGCAGCTCGGGACTAGCGGGAGGTGTTAGAGAGACCCAGTACTTC.

The chain uses TRBV14 and TRBJ2-7; TRBD2 matches 7 bases. Germline V gene lookup returns CDR1 SGHDN and CDR2 FVKESK. Trimming cost V 4 bases and J 2 bases; bases outside gene matches: 11. The CDR3 totals 16 residues. Written as DNA, the CDR3 is TGTGCCAGCAGCCCGTGGGGCGGGAGTTCTCCCTACGAGCAGTACTTC. This sequence encodes CASSPWGGSSPYEQYF.

The table lists this clonotype with many counts. The rearrangement links TRBV27 to TRBJ2-1, with 9 bases that match TRBD2. CDR1 MNHEY and CDR2 SMNVEV come from the germline V gene (reference sequence). CDR3 length: 15 amino acids. J was trimmed by 3 bases and V by 6 bases; bases with no gene match: 6. CDR3 in amino acids: CASRVTSGYYNEQFF. The CDR3 coding sequence is TGTGCCAGCAGAGTGACTAGCGGTTACTACAATGAGCAGTTCTTC.

This clonotype was found many times. This sequence joins TRBV9 and TRBJ2-2; D gene ambiguous. Germline CDR1 SGDLS, CDR2 YYNGEE. The CDR3 loop spans 14 amino acids. V lost 0 bases and J 7 bases, leaving 10 bases between the germline ends. CDR3 DNA: TGTGCCAGCAGCGTAGATATGCGTATCGGGGAGCTGTTTTTT. Its translation is CASSVDMRIGELFF.

This clonotype was counted many times. The gene calls are TRBV18 and TRBJ2-3; possibly TRBD1 for D (6 bases). Germline V CDR1 and CDR2: KGHSH, LQKENI. The V end lost 8 bases, the J end lost 14 bases, and 23 bases lay between the germline ends. The CDR3 has 13 amino acids. Here the CDR3 reads CASLPDSEKGTYF. Written as DNA, the CDR3 is TGTGCCAGCCTACCGGACAGCGAGAAGGGCACGTATTTT.

This clonotype was found many times. The genes are TRBV6-5 and TRBJ2-2; TRBD2 agrees at 14 bases. The CDR3 covers 16 residues. From germline, CDR1 is MNHEY and CDR2 SVGAGI. V was clipped by 2 bases and J by 6 bases; unmatched bases: 2. The CDR3 loop is CASSYPGLAGAGELFF. The CDR3 coding sequence is TGTGCCAGCAGTTACCCGGGACTAGCGGGAGCCGGGGAGCTGTTTTTT.

This chain joins TRBV7-8 and TRBJ2-1, with 9 bases that match TRBD2. CDR1 and CDR2 (germline): SGHVS, FQNEAQ. V shed 5 bases, J shed 9 bases, and the junction held 20 bases outside the gene matches. The CDR3 length is 18 residues. The CDR3 sequence: CASSLNTGSGTSRGEQFF. The DNA of the CDR3 is TGTGCCAGCAGCCTAAACACCGGCTCCGGGACTAGCCGCGGTGAGCAGTTCTTC.

This clonotype was detected many times. The CDR3 coding sequence is TGCGCCAGCAGTAGAAAGCGGGAGGAACGAGAGACCCAGTACTTC. It codes for CASSRKREERETQYF. The chain has TRBV10-1 and TRBJ2-5, with 9 bases fitting TRBD2. The ends lost 5 bases at V and 4 bases at J; junction bases unmatched: 8. Germline V CDR1 and CDR2: WNHNN, SYGVQD (reference sequence). The CDR3 is 15 residues long.

This clonotype was detected ten times or more. This sequence joins TRBV6-2 or TRBV6-3 and TRBJ1-1; D is perhaps TRBD1 (5 bases). The CDR3 has 17 amino acids. The V gene lost 5 bases and the J gene lost 2 bases, with 21 bases spanning the gap. CDR1 MNHEY and CDR2 SVGEGT come from the germline V gene. The CDR3 sequence is CASSNRDVGNINTEAFF. CDR3 in DNA: TGTGCCAGCAGTAACCGGGACGTAGGAAATATAAACACTGAAGCTTTCTTT.

This clonotype was detected ten times or more. The genes are TRBV7-2 and TRBJ1-5; perhaps TRBD1 as D (5 bases). Deletions cut 5 bases from V and 4 bases from J, with 15 bases between. This CDR3 has 15 residues. CDR1 and CDR2 (germline): SGHTA, FQGNSA. The CDR3 region is CASSIGDGINQPQHF. The CDR3 DNA reads TGTGCCAGCAGCATAGGGGACGGTATTAATCAGCCCCAGCATTTT.

This clonotype showed up many times. The V call is TRBV28, the J call TRBJ2-1; 11 bases fit TRBD2. The CDR3 is 17 residues long. After removal of 4 bases from V and 4 bases from J, the junction contained 9 bases not matched to a gene. Germline V gene sequence: CDR1 MDHEN, CDR2 SYDVKM. CDR3 sequence (DNA): TGTGCCAGCAGTTCCCGGACTAGCGGGTGGAGATACAATGAGCAGTTCTTC. This gives the protein CASSSRTSGWRYNEQFF.